The 12 T cell receptor beta chains below all came from one sample that was sequenced in a study of cytomegalovirus exposure and HLA in healthy donors. Data came from immunoSEQ multiplex PCR; TCRdb stores just in-frame clones and leaves some out. The table lists 200,000 to 300,000 clones, about 92% of them singletons. Sequenced material: PBMCs. The receptor source for this set is a woman aged 25-40 years in good health and CMV-seronegative.

The chain is built from TRBV9 and TRBJ2-7; D gene ambiguous. With 0 bases removed from V and 1 base from J, the gap between germline ends came to 8 bases. Germline-derived CDR1 and CDR2 are SGDLS and YYNGEE. There are 14 residues in the CDR3. Written as DNA, the CDR3 is TGTGCCAGCAGCGTAGCGGCATCTTCCTACGAGCAGTACTTC. This translates into CASSVAASSYEQYF.

This rearrangement joins TRBV4-3 to TRBJ2-7; 7 bases are a match to TRBD2. CDR3 length: 15 amino acids. CDR1 and CDR2 (germline): LGHNA, YSLEER. V shed 0 bases and J 3 bases; nucleotides not matched to a gene: 5. This CDR3 reads CASSQDLGGSYEQYF. CDR3 coding DNA: TGCGCCAGCAGCCAAGATCTAGGCGGGAGCTACGAGCAGTACTTC.

This chain uses TRBV15 with TRBJ1-2; 8 nucleotides agree with TRBD1. Germline V gene data show CDR1 as LNHNV and CDR2 as YYDKDF (reference sequence). Trimming took 4 bases from V and 4 from J; bases not matched to a gene: 11. The CDR3 runs 16 residues. CDR3 bases: TGTGCCACCAGCACCCTAGGACAGGGTCCTTCCTATGGCTACACCTTC. Amino acids: CATSTLGQGPSYGYTF.

V usage is TRBV5-8 and J usage is TRBJ1-4; no firm D call. CDR1 is SGHTS and CDR2 is YDEGEE in the germline V gene. The CDR3 consists of 13 residues. Trimming cost V 4 bases and J 8 bases, with 12 bases left between them. The CDR3 coding sequence is TGTGCCAGCAGCCTAAGCTCGGAAGAAAAACTGTTTTTT. Translated, it gives CASSLSSEEKLFF.

The chain is built from TRBV28 and TRBJ2-2; TRBD1 matches 9 bases. The CDR3 sequence is 15 residues long. After removal of 7 bases from V and 1 base from J, the junction contained 4 bases not matched to a gene. In germline, CDR1 is MDHEN, CDR2 SYDVKM. The CDR3 DNA reads TGTGCCAGCACTCGGACAGGGGAGAACACCGGGGAGCTGTTTTTT. Translating gives CASTRTGENTGELFF.

The chain combines TRBV7-3 with TRBJ2-5; 7 bases match TRBD2. J was trimmed by 5 bases and V by 5 bases; bases with no gene match: 11. Germline V gives CDR1 SGHTA, CDR2 FQGTGA. The CDR3 totals 15 residues. The CDR3 loop reads CASSPGETSMETQYF. CDR3 in DNA: TGTGCCAGCAGCCCCGGGGAGACTAGCATGGAGACCCAGTACTTC.

V is TRBV28 and J is TRBJ1-5; D ambiguous. Germline V CDR1 and CDR2: MDHEN, SYDVKM. V was cut by 3 bases and J by 4 bases, with 10 bases left in between. The CDR3 sequence is 14 residues long. The CDR3 DNA follows: TGTGCCAGCAGTTTGAGAGCACCTAATCAGCCCCAGCATTTT. Translated: CASSLRAPNQPQHF.

The V and J genes are TRBV21-1 and TRBJ2-1; TRBD2 reflects the table's D call only, with no check against the DNA. TRBV21-1 has pseudogene status. CDR3 length: 15 amino acids. The CDR3, as DNA: TGTGCCAGCAGCAGGCGGACTAGCGGGTACAATGAGCAGTTCTTC. It yields the protein CASSRRTSGYNEQFF.

The chain couples TRBV6-5 to TRBJ1-5; 8 bases map to TRBD1. The V and J ends lost 2 bases and 8 bases, in that order; junction bases with no gene match: 5. Per germline, CDR1 MNHEY and CDR2 SVGAGI. The CDR3 extends over 14 amino acids. CDR3 amino acids: CASSYGRGHEPQHF. In DNA, the CDR3 is TGTGCCAGCAGTTACGGCAGGGGGCACGAGCCCCAGCATTTT.

This clone is a singleton in its sample. V and J are TRBV7-2 and TRBJ2-7, with D perhaps assigned TRBD1 or TRBD2 (5 bases each). Trimming pared 1 base from V and 6 bases from J, leaving 13 bases between. This CDR3 contains 14 residues. Germline CDR1 is SGHTA and CDR2 is FQGNSA. CDR3: CASSLGGTPSEQYF. CDR3 in DNA: TGTGCCAGCAGCTTAGGAGGGACCCCCTCCGAGCAGTACTTC.

The V gene is TRBV30, the J gene TRBJ2-5; D is uncertain. The germline V gene has CDR1 GTSNPN and CDR2 SVGIG (reference sequence). The V end was cut by 5 bases, the J end by 5 bases, with 9 bases between. There are 11 residues in the CDR3. DNA of the CDR3: TGTGCCTGGTCACCGAGGGAGACCCAGTACTTC. Its translation: CAWSPRETQYF.

The chain carries TRBV28 and TRBJ2-7; the D gene could be TRBD1 or TRBD2 (5 bases each). V was pared by 8 bases and J by 3 bases, with 20 bases between. Germline CDR1 and CDR2: MDHEN and SYDVKM. The CDR3 loop spans 15 amino acids. This chain's CDR3 is CASPPTGISGYEQYF. The CDR3 DNA is TGTGCCAGCCCCCCCACAGGAATCAGCGGCTACGAGCAGTACTTC.